The 6 T cell receptor beta chains below all came from one sample that was sequenced in a study of blood T cells in healthy people across ages. Next came a second PCR, run for about 6 to 11 cycles, which used a sample-barcoded 5' primer along with a J-beta primer mix. TCRdb used MiXCR to reprocess the 5' RACE reads, holding one entry per CDR3 protein. The table records hundreds of thousands of distinct CDR3 sequences, approximately 50% of them present only once. The sequenced material came from blood. The receptors shown here come from a woman aged 55-70 years in good health.

The chain combines TRBV6-6 with TRBJ2-5; TRBD2 matches 14 bases. Germline CDR1 MNHNY, CDR2 SVGAGI (reference sequence). The CDR3 is made up of 15 amino acids. V lost 6 bases and J lost 11; bases outside the gene matches: 11. This chain's CDR3 is CASSPGTSGSREQYF. CDR3 DNA sequence: TGTGCCAGCAGCCCGGGGACTAGCGGGAGTAGGGAGCAGTACTTC.

This clonotype occurred a few times. The rearrangement links TRBV25-1 to TRBJ2-5; 7 bases are shared with TRBD1. Germline V gene lookup returns CDR1 MGHDK and CDR2 SYGVNS. V shed 3 bases and J 1 base; nucleotides not matched to a gene: 5. This CDR3 spans 15 amino acids. Written as DNA, the CDR3 is TGTGCCAGCAGTGACTTCCGGGACAGCCAAGAGACCCAGTACTTC. This codes for CASSDFRDSQETQYF.

The chain employs TRBV18 and TRBJ2-5; 7 bases fit TRBD2. V trimming: 1 base; J trimming: 2 bases; junction bases outside the gene matches: 7. From germline, CDR1 is KGHSH and CDR2 LQKENI. The CDR3 extends over 16 amino acids. The CDR3 bases are TGTGCCAGCTCACCACGGCGGGCTAGCGGACAAGAGACCCAGTACTTC. This sequence encodes CASSPRRASGQETQYF.

This chain uses TRBV20-1 with TRBJ2-7; D gene ambiguous. V was cut by 0 bases and J by 5 bases, with 11 bases left in between. This CDR3 region has 13 residues. Germline V lookup: CDR1 DFQATT, CDR2 SNEGSKA (reference sequence). The CDR3 here is CSARDSPSDEQYF. CDR3 bases: TGCAGTGCTAGAGATTCACCCAGCGACGAGCAGTACTTC.

This clonotype was counted only a few times. CDR3 protein: CSVGTDTDTQYF. The DNA for the CDR3 is TGCAGCGTTGGGACAGACACAGATACGCAGTATTTT. The rearrangement links TRBV29-1 to TRBJ2-3, with D possibly TRBD1 on 6 matching bases. The V gene's germline CDR1 is SQVTM and CDR2 ANQGSEA. CDR3 length equals 12 residues. V was cut by 4 bases and J by 2 bases, with 7 bases left in between.

This clonotype has just a few counts. This rearrangement joins TRBV28 to TRBJ2-7, with 11 bases lining up with TRBD1. J was trimmed by 0 bases and V by 7 bases; bases with no gene match: 8. The CDR3 contains 16 residues. Germline CDR1 and CDR2: MDHEN and SYDVKM. The CDR3 DNA reads TGTGCCAGCACAGGGGCCGGGACAGGGGGCTCCTACGAGCAGTACTTC. Protein sequence: CASTGAGTGGSYEQYF.